The sequence of this T cell receptor (beta chain) was determined in a study of cytomegalovirus exposure and HLA in healthy donors. Broader study findings: In vitro experiments confirmed that a few CMV-associated chains were specific for CMV antigens.

Vbeta (60) and Jbeta (13) primers were used in the PCR. Data came from immunoSEQ multiplex PCR; TCRdb stores just in-frame clones and leaves some out. The data hold around 220,000 clones, with 70% to 80% observed a single time. The CDR3 is 14 residues long. Deletions cut 5 bases from V and 0 bases from J, with 8 bases between. Germline V CDR1 and CDR2: SEHNR, FQNEAQ (reference sequence). Regarding this clone: The antigen is unknown.

The material sequenced was PBMCs. The source is a girl aged 2 to 9 in good health and CMV-seronegative. This rearrangement joins TRBV7-9 to TRBJ1-3; TRBD1 might be the D (5 bases). This chain's CDR3 is CASSKDSSGNTIYF. The DNA for the CDR3 is TGTGCCAGCAGCAAAGACAGCTCTGGAAACACCATATATTTT.